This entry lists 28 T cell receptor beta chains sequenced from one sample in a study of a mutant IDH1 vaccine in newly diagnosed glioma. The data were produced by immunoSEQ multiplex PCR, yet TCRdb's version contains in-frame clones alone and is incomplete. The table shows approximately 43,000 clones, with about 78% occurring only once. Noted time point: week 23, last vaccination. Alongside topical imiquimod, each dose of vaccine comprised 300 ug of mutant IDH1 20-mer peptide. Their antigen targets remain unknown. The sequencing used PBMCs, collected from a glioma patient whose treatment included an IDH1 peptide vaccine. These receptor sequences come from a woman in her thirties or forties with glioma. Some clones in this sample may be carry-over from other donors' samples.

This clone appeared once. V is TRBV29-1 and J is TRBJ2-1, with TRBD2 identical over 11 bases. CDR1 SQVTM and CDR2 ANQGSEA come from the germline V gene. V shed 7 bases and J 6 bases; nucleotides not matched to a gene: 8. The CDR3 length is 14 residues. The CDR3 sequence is CSGRGLAEFNEQFF. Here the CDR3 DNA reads TGCAGCGGACGGGGACTAGCGGAATTCAATGAGCAGTTCTTC.

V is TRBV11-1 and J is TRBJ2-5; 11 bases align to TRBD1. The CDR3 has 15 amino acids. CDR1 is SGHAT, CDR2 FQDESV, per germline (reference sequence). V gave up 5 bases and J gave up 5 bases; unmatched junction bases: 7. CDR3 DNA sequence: TGTGCCAGCAGCGGACGGGACAGGGGGGATGAGACCCAGTACTTC. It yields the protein CASSGRDRGDETQYF.

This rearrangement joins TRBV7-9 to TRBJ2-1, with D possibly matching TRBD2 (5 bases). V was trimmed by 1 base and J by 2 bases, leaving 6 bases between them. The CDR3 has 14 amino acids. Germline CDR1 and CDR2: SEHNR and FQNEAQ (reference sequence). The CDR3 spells CASSLVATYNEQFF. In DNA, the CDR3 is TGTGCCAGCAGCTTAGTAGCGACCTACAATGAGCAGTTCTTC.

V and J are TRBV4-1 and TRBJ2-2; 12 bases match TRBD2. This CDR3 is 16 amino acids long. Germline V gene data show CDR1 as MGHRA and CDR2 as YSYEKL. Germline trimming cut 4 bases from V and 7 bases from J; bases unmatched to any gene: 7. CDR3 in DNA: TGCGCCAGCAGCCTAAGGGTACTAGCGGGAGGCGGGGAGCTGTTTTTT. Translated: CASSLRVLAGGGELFF.

This CDR3 is CASSGQGGHTEAFF. CDR3 DNA: TGTGCCAGCTCGGGACAGGGGGGCCACACTGAAGCTTTCTTT. The gene calls are TRBV19 and TRBJ1-1; 11 bases are a match to TRBD1. This CDR3 contains 14 residues. In germline, CDR1 is LNHDA, CDR2 SQIVND (reference sequence). Trimming cost V 9 bases and J 3 bases; bases outside gene matches: 6.

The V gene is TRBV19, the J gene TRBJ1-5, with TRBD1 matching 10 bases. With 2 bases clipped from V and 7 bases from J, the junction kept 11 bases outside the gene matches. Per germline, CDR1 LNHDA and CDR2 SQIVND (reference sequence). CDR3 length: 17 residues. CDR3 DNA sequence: TGTGCCAGTAGTATAAGGGTAGGGGGACAGGGGTTACAGCCCCAGCATTTT. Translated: CASSIRVGGQGLQPQHF.

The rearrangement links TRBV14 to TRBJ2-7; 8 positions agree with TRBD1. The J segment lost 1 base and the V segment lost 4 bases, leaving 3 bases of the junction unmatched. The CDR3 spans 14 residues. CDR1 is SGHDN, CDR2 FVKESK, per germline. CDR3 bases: TGTGCCAGCAGCCTCGGACAGGGTTCCTACGAGCAGTACTTC. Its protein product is CASSLGQGSYEQYF.

CDR3 loop: CASGPGGEAEAFF. The CDR3 nucleotides read TGTGCCAGCGGGCCCGGGGGCGAGGCTGAAGCTTTCTTT. This rearrangement joins TRBV7-9 to TRBJ1-1; possible D gene TRBD1, 6 bases. Per the germline V gene, CDR1 is SEHNR and CDR2 is FQNEAQ (reference sequence). The CDR3 consists of 13 residues. The V and J ends lost 8 bases and 6 bases respectively, with 16 bases between them.

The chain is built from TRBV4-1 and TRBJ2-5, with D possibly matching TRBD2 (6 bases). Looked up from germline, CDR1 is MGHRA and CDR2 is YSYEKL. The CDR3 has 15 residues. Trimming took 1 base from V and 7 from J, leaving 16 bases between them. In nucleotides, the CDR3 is TGCGCCAGCAGCCAAGTAGCCGGGACCGGGGGGACCCAGTACTTC. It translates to CASSQVAGTGGTQYF.

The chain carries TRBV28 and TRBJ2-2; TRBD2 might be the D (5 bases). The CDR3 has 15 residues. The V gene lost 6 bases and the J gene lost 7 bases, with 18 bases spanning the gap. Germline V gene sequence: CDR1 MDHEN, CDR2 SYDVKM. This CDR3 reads CASRRGNWMGGELFF. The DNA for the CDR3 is TGTGCCAGCAGACGGGGAAATTGGATGGGCGGGGAGCTGTTTTTT.

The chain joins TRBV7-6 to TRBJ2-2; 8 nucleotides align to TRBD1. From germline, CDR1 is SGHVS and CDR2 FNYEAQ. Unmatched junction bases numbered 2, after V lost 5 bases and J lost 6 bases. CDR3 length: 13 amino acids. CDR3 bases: TGTGCCAGCAGCGTACAGGGGGCCGGGGAGCTGTTTTTT. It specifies CASSVQGAGELFF.

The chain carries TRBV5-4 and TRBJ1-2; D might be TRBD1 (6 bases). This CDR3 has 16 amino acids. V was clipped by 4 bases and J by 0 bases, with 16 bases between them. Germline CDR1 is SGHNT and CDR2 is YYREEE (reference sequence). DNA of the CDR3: TGTGCCAGCAGCCCCATCGGACAGATCGCTAACTATGGCTACACCTTC. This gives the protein CASSPIGQIANYGYTF.

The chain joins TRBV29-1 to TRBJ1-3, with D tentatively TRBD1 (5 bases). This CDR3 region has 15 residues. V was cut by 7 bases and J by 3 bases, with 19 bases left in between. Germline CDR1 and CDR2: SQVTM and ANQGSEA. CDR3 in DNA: TGCAGCGCCGAAGGAGGTCTGGGGGGTGGAAACACCATATATTTT. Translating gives CSAEGGLGGGNTIYF.

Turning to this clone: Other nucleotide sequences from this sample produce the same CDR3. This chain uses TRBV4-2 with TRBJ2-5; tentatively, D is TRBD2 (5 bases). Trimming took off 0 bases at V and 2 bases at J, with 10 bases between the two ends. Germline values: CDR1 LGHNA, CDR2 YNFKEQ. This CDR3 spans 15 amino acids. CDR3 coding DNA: TGTGCCAGCAGCCAAGATCGGGGAGTGCAAGAGACCCAGTACTTC. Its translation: CASSQDRGVQETQYF.

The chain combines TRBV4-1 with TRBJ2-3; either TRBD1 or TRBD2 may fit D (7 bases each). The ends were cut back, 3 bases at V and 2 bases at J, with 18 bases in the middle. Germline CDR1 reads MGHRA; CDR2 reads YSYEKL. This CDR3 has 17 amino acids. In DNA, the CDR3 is TGCGCCAGCAGCCACGGAAGAGCGGGACAGACCACAGATACGCAGTATTTT. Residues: CASSHGRAGQTTDTQYF.

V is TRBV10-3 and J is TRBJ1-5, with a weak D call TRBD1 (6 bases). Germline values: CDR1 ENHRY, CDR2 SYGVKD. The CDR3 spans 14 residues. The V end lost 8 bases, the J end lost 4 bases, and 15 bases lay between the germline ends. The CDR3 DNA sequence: TGTGCCATCGGAACCTACAGGGAGAATCAGCCCCAGCATTTT. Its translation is CAIGTYRENQPQHF.

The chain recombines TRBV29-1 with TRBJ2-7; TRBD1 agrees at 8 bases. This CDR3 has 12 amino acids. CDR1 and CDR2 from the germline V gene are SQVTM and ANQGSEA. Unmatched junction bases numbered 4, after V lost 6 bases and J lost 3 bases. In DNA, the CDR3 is TGCAGCGTCGACAGGGGAGACTACGAGCAGTACTTC. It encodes CSVDRGDYEQYF.

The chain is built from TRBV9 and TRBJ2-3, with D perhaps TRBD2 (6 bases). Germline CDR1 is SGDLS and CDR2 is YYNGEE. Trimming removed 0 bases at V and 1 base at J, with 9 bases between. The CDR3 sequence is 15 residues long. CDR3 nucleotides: TGTGCCAGCAGCGTAGTCGGGGGTGGCACAGATACGCAGTATTTT. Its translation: CASSVVGGGTDTQYF.

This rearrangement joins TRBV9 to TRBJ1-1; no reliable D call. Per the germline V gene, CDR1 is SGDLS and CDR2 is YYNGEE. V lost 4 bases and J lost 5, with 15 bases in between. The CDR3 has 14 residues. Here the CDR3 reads CASSPGVRVTEAFF. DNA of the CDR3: TGTGCCAGCAGCCCCGGGGTGCGAGTAACTGAAGCTTTCTTT. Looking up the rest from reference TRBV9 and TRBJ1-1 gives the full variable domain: DSGVTQTPKHLITATGQRVTLRCSPRSGDLSVYWYQQSLDQGLQFLIQYYNGEERAKGNILERFSAQQFPDLHSELNLSSLELGDSALYFCASSPGVRVTEAFFGQGTRLTVV.

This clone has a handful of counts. The CDR3 spells CASSQYSDQGTYNSPLHF. The CDR3 nucleotides read TGTGCCAGCTCACAGTACAGCGACCAAGGGACCTATAATTCACCCCTCCACTTT. The chain employs TRBV18 and TRBJ1-6; D uncertain. The V end lost 4 bases, the J end lost 2 bases, and 18 bases lay between the germline ends. The CDR3 has 18 residues. CDR1 KGHSH and CDR2 LQKENI come from the germline V gene.

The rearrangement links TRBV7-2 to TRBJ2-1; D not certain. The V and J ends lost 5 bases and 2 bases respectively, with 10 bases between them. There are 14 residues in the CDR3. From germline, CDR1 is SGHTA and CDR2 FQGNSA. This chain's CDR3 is CASSPRSTYNEQFF. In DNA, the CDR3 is TGTGCCAGCAGCCCCCGGTCAACCTACAATGAGCAGTTCTTC.

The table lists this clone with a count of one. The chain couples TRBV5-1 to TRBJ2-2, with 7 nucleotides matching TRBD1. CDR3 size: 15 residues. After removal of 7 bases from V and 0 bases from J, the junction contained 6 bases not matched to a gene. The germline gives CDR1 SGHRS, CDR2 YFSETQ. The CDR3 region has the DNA TGCGCCAGCGGGACAGCCAACGCGAACACCGGGGAGCTGTTTTTT. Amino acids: CASGTANANTGELFF.

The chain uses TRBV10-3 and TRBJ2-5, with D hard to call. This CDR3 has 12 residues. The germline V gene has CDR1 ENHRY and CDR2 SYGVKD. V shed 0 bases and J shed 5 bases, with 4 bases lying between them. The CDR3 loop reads CAISESSETQYF. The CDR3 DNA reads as TGTGCCATCAGTGAGTCGAGTGAGACCCAGTACTTC.

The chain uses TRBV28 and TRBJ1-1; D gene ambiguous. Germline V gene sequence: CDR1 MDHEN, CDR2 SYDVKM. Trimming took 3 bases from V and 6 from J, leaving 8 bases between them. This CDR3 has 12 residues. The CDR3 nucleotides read TGTGCCAGCAGTTTCCCCCGGGCTGAAGCTTTCTTT. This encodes CASSFPRAEAFF.

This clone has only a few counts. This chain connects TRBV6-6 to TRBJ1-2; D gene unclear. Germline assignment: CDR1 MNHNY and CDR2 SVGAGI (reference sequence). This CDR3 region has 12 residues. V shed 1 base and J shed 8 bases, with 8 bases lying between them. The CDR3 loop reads CASSYLANGYTF. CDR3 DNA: TGTGCCAGCAGTTACTTGGCAAACGGCTACACCTTC.

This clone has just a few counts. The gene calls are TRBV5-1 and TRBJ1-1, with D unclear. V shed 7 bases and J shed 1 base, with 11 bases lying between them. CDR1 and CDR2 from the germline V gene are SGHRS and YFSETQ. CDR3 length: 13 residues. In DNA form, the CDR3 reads TGCGCCAGCTCCTTCGGCTCGAACACTGAAGCTTTCTTT. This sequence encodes CASSFGSNTEAFF.

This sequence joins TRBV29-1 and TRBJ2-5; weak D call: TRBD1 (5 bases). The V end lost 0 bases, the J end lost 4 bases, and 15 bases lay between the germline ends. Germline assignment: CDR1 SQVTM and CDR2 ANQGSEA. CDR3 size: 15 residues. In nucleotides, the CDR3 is TGCAGCGTTGAAGAGACCTTCAGGGCTTCAGAGACCCAGTACTTC. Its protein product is CSVEETFRASETQYF.

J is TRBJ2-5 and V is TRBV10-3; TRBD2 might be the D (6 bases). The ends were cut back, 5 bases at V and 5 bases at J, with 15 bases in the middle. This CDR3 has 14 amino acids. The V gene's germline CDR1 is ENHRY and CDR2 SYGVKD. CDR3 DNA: TGTGCCATCAGTCCACTAGCCCGCGGGGAGACCCAGTACTTC. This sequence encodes CAISPLARGETQYF.